What follows are 11 T cell receptor beta chains derived from one specimen sequenced in a study of blood T cell repertoires in COVID-19. The repertoire was sequenced with immunoSEQ multiplex PCR; TCRdb's copy has only in-frame clones and lacks some. Of roughly 55,000 clones in the sample, over 75% were seen once. The specimen sequenced was peripheral blood. The receptor set was obtained from a man aged 60 to 75 with active or convalescent COVID-19.

This rearrangement joins TRBV24-1 to TRBJ2-2, with 7 bases that match TRBD1. The CDR3 sequence is 18 residues long. CDR1 and CDR2 (germline): KGHDR, SFDVKD. V was clipped by 3 bases and J by 6 bases; unmatched bases: 15. The DNA for the CDR3 is TGTGCCACCAGTGATCTGAGAGGGGGCGCTTCTAGCCCCGGGGAGCTGTTTTTT. This gives the protein CATSDLRGGASSPGELFF.

The chain uses TRBV15 and TRBJ2-5, with D perhaps matching TRBD1 (6 bases). The CDR3 covers 16 residues. Germline lookup yields CDR1 LNHNV and CDR2 YYDKDF (reference sequence). V lost 0 bases and J lost 2, with 13 bases in between. The CDR3 DNA follows: TGTGCCACCAGCAGAGATCCCGGACAGCCACAAGAGACCCAGTACTTC. Amino acids: CATSRDPGQPQETQYF.

Here the CDR3 DNA reads TGTGCCAGCAGCTTGTTGGGAGGGGAAAAACTGTTTTTT. Translated, it gives CASSLLGGEKLFF. V is TRBV5-5 and J is TRBJ1-4, with D unresolved. The CDR3 loop spans 13 amino acids. Germline V gives CDR1 SGHKS, CDR2 YYEKEE (reference sequence). Trimming removed 1 base from V and 8 bases from J, with 9 bases in between.

The chain couples TRBV6-5 to TRBJ2-1, with 7 nucleotides matching TRBD2. Germline V gene sequence: CDR1 MNHEY, CDR2 SVGAGI. The CDR3 runs to 14 residues. V shed 2 bases, J shed 8 bases, and the junction held 6 bases outside the gene matches. The CDR3 here is CASSYQLAVDEQFF. Here the CDR3 DNA reads TGTGCCAGCAGTTACCAGCTAGCGGTGGATGAGCAGTTCTTC.

This clone was seen just once. The gene calls are TRBV12-3 or TRBV12-4 and TRBJ2-1; D might be TRBD1 (6 bases). Trimming removed 3 bases from V and 8 bases from J, with 8 bases in between. CDR3 length equals 12 residues. The CDR3 DNA reads TGTGCCAGCAGTTTGGCAGGGGATGAGCAGTTCTTC. Translation gives CASSLAGDEQFF.

V and J are TRBV3-1 (or the pseudogene TRBV3-2) and TRBJ1-5, with 7 bases matching TRBD1. From germline, CDR1 is LGHDT and CDR2 YNNKEL (reference sequence). The CDR3 is 13 amino acids. Germline trimming cut 6 bases from V and 5 bases from J; bases unmatched to any gene: 4. Here the CDR3 DNA reads TGTGCCAGCAGTTTTCAGGGGGATCAGCCCCAGCATTTT. Translated, it gives CASSFQGDQPQHF.

The gene calls are TRBV27 and TRBJ1-2, with a possible D match to TRBD1 (6 bases). Looked up from germline, CDR1 is MNHEY and CDR2 is SMNVEV (reference sequence). Trimming shortened V by 6 bases and J by 2 bases, and 19 bases separated the two germline ends. The CDR3 runs 16 residues. This chain's CDR3 is CASSFAGTPSNYGYTF. The DNA for the CDR3 is TGTGCCAGCAGCTTCGCCGGGACACCCTCAAACTATGGCTACACCTTC.

This clone came up once. The rearrangement links TRBV7-8 to TRBJ1-4; D is unresolved. The CDR3 is 14 residues long. V was pared by 5 bases and J by 7 bases, with 14 bases between. CDR1 and CDR2 (germline): SGHVS, FQNEAQ. The CDR3 bases are TGTGCCAGCAGCCCCCGGGGAGGATTTGAAAAACTGTTTTTT. Its protein is CASSPRGGFEKLFF.

This rearrangement joins TRBV6-1 to TRBJ2-7; 7 bases match TRBD1. Germline V gives CDR1 MNHNS, CDR2 SASEGT. The ends lost 0 bases at V and 4 bases at J; junction bases unmatched: 6. This CDR3 region has 15 residues. The CDR3 spells CASSEAGTALYEQYF. In DNA, the CDR3 is TGTGCCAGCAGTGAAGCTGGGACAGCCTTATACGAGCAGTACTTC.

This sequence joins TRBV7-2 and TRBJ1-6; D may be TRBD1 (5 bases). The CDR3 sequence is 15 residues long. Germline CDR1 reads SGHTA; CDR2 reads FQGNSA. V gave up 4 bases and J gave up 6 bases, with 13 bases separating them. The CDR3 loop is CASSYLRQSNSPLHF. The CDR3 DNA reads as TGTGCCAGCAGCTACCTTAGACAGAGTAATTCACCCCTCCACTTT.

This rearrangement joins TRBV3-1 (or the pseudogene TRBV3-2) to TRBJ2-7; D is possibly TRBD1 (6 bases). The CDR3 loop spans 13 amino acids. V was cut by 0 bases and J by 4 bases, with 7 bases left in between. CDR1 and CDR2 from the germline V gene are LGHDT and YNNKEL (reference sequence). The CDR3 loop is CASSQDRGYEQYF. The CDR3 region has the DNA TGTGCCAGCAGCCAAGATAGGGGGTACGAGCAGTACTTC.